The rows below give T cell receptor beta chains drawn from one sample of a study of tumor-infiltrating lymphocytes in oesophageal squamous cell carcinoma. Each CDR3 protein is one row after TCRdb ran MiXCR on the PCR reads. The sample carries some 5,700 distinct CDR3 sequences, around 15% recorded once. The sequencing input was normal esophageal tissue next to the tumor. These receptor sequences come from a male donor with esophageal squamous cell carcinoma. Both conserved end residues are part of each CDR3. A D gene is named only where the DNA matches it firmly. Not all rows give a size; the values are once, few, many and, for expanded clones, a class.

j_call | clone_size | v_call | d_call | cdr3_nt | cdr3_aa
TRBJ2-7 | NA | TRBV20-1 | TRBD1 | TGCAGTGCTAGAGCTCGGACAGGGGGATACGAGCAGTACTTC | CSARARTGGYEQYF
TRBJ2-1 | NA | TRBV5-5 | TRBD2 | TGTGCCAGCAGCTTGGCTAGCGGGGCCTTCTACGAGCAGTTCTTC | CASSLASGAFYEQFF
TRBJ2-2 | NA | TRBV10-3 | TRBD1 | TGTGCCATCAGGGGGACAGGGGCCTTTACCGGGGAGCTGTTTTTT | CAIRGTGAFTGELFF
TRBJ1-1 | few | TRBV6-1 | NA | TGTGCCAGCACCCGACGCGGGGATAACACTGAAGCTTTCTTT | CASTRRGDNTEAFF
TRBJ1-4 | many | TRBV7-9 | TRBD1 | TGTGCCAGCAGCCTAGGACAGGGAGGGGAAAAACTGTTTTTT | CASSLGQGGEKLFF
TRBJ2-1 | medium-sized | TRBV12-3/TRBV12-4 | NA | TGTGCCAGCAGGGCGGGGCACCCGCCCTACAATGAGCAGTTCTTC | CASRAGHPPYNEQFF
TRBJ2-6 | many | TRBV5-1 | NA | TGCGCCAGCAGCTTAACAGGGTTCTCTGGGGCCAACGTCCTGACTTTC | CASSLTGFSGANVLTF
TRBJ2-7 | many | TRBV5-4 | NA | TGTGCCAGCAGTTACCGTCCGGCAACCTACGAGCAGTACTTC | CASSYRPATYEQYF
TRBJ2-3 | many | TRBV12-3/TRBV12-4 | TRBD2 | TGTGCCAGCAGTCCCGGTTCTAGCGGGTTCACAGATACGCAGTATTTT | CASSPGSSGFTDTQYF
TRBJ2-5 | medium-sized | TRBV11-3 | TRBD2 | TGTGCCAGCAGCTTAGGACCCGGGGGGTTGGGCGAGACCCAGTACTTC | CASSLGPGGLGETQYF
TRBJ1-6 | NA | TRBV12-3/TRBV12-4 | NA | TGTGCCAGCAGTTTCCTGGGGAATTCACCCCTCCACTTT | CASSFLGNSPLHF
TRBJ2-2 | many | TRBV7-9 | NA | TGTGCCAGCAGCTTAGCCCCCAGTGCGAACACCGGGGAGCTGTTTTTT | CASSLAPSANTGELFF
TRBJ2-2 | NA | TRBV7-6 | NA | TGTGCTAGCAGCTTAGCAGGGACACGATTGATCACCGGGGAGCTGTTTTTT | CASSLAGTRLITGELFF
TRBJ2-7 | large | TRBV7-2 | NA | TGTGCCAGCAGCTCGCCCTCCTACGAGCAGTACTTC | CASSSPSYEQYF
TRBJ2-5 | many | TRBV11-2 | NA | TGTGCCTACCTGGCTAGGGGGGGAGGGGAGACCCAGTACTTC | CAYLARGGGETQYF
TRBJ2-7 | medium-sized | TRBV7-9 | NA | TGTGCCAGCAGCTCACACCAATACGAGCAGTACTTC | CASSSHQYEQYF
TRBJ2-2 | medium-sized | TRBV6-6 | TRBD1 | TGTGCCAGCAGTTACCACTTGGACAGGGCCACCGGGGAGCTGTTTTTT | CASSYHLDRATGELFF
TRBJ2-2 | large | TRBV7-8 | TRBD1 | TGTGCCAGCAGGCCCGGGACAGGGGGCTCGGCCGGGGAGCTGTTTTTT | CASRPGTGGSAGELFF
TRBJ1-4 | large | TRBV7-6 | NA | TGTGCCAGCAGCCAGAGGGGTTCTGGGGAAAAACTGTTTTTT | CASSQRGSGEKLFF
TRBJ2-7 | many | TRBV6-1 | NA | TGTGCCAGCAGCAGGGGACTATACGAGCAGTACTTC | CASSRGLYEQYF
TRBJ2-3 | many | TRBV4-2 | TRBD2 | TGTGCCAGCAGCCAAGGGACTAGCGGGGGGGCAGATACGCAGTATTTT | CASSQGTSGGADTQYF
TRBJ2-1 | many | TRBV10-3 | TRBD1 | TGTGCCATCAGTGAGTCGGAGACAGGGGCAGGTTACAATGAGCAGTTCTTC | CAISESETGAGYNEQFF
TRBJ2-3 | few | TRBV18 | NA | TGTGCCAGCTCACAGCCAGCCCTTAACACAGATACGCAGTATTTT | CASSQPALNTDTQYF
TRBJ2-5 | few | TRBV20-1 | NA | TGCAGTGCTAGGCCTCTCCGGGGTGGGGAGACCCAGTACTTC | CSARPLRGGETQYF
TRBJ2-1 | few | TRBV9 | NA | TGTGCCAGCAGCGTAGGGGTGGGGAGCTCCTACAATGAGCAGTTCTTC | CASSVGVGSSYNEQFF
TRBJ1-3 | many | TRBV7-9 | NA | TGTGCCAGCAGCTTCCAAGGAGGATATTCTGGAAACACCATATATTTT | CASSFQGGYSGNTIYF
TRBJ1-4 | NA | TRBV14 | NA | TGTGCCAGCAGCCGAGCGCGCGGGGGTAAGGAAAAACTGTTTTTT | CASSRARGGKEKLFF
TRBJ1-1 | NA | TRBV11-3 | NA | TGTGCCAGCAGCCTAGGAGGCAGGGTCACGACCAACACTGAAGCTTTCTTT | CASSLGGRVTTNTEAFF
TRBJ2-1 | many | TRBV11-3 | NA | TGTGCCAGCAGCTTAGATGCCCCCGAGGATGAGCAGTTCTTC | CASSLDAPEDEQFF
TRBJ2-5 | many | TRBV5-6 | TRBD1 | TGTGCCAGCAGCCCAGCCGGGACAGAAGAGACCCAGTACTTC | CASSPAGTEETQYF
TRBJ1-2 | NA | TRBV5-4 | TRBD1 | TGTGCCAGCAGCTTTGGCGGGACAGGGCTCTACACCTTC | CASSFGGTGLYTF
TRBJ2-5 | many | TRBV28 | TRBD1 | TGTGCCAGCAGTTTAAATTATCTTGGGACAGAAAAAGAGACCCAGTACTTC | CASSLNYLGTEKETQYF
TRBJ2-7 | NA | TRBV9 | NA | TGTGCCAGCAGCGTGGGAAGGGGGTTGGGCATCCACGAGCAGTACTTC | CASSVGRGLGIHEQYF
TRBJ2-3 | NA | TRBV3-1 | TRBD2 | TGTGCCAGCACTCGGGGGGGCAAGGACGATACGCAGTATTTT | CASTRGGKDDTQYF
TRBJ1-6 | many | TRBV4-2 | NA | TGTGCCAGCAGCCAAGAGTTGTGGGATAATTCACCCCTCCACTTT | CASSQELWDNSPLHF
TRBJ2-1 | many | TRBV5-1 | TRBD2 | TGCGCCAGCAGCGCAGACGTCGGAGGACTAGCGGGGGGGAAATTCTACAATGAGCAGTTCTTC | CASSADVGGLAGGKFYNEQFF
TRBJ2-2 | medium-sized | TRBV7-8 | NA | TGTGCCAGCACCCCAGGGACCACGAACACCGGGGAGCTGTTTTTT | CASTPGTTNTGELFF
TRBJ2-7 | many | TRBV7-9 | NA | TGTGCCAGCAGCAACGAACCAGTTGGGAGGTACGAGCAGTACTTC | CASSNEPVGRYEQYF
TRBJ1-4 | many | TRBV5-6 | NA | TGTGCCAGCAGTAGGGGCAGGAATGAAAAACTGTTTTTT | CASSRGRNEKLFF
TRBJ1-1 | few | TRBV12-3/TRBV12-4 | TRBD1 | TGTGCCACCTCCGGGACAGGGGGCGGTGAAGCTTTCTTT | CATSGTGGGEAFF
TRBJ2-1 | few | TRBV20-1 | NA | TGCAGTGCTAGCCCCTTGGAGCGTAATTACATCTACAATGAGCAGTTCTTC | CSASPLERNYIYNEQFF
TRBJ2-5 | large | TRBV7-2 | NA | TGTGCCAGCAGCTTAACTTTAGAGACCCAGTACTTC | CASSLTLETQYF
TRBJ2-1 | large | TRBV7-2 | NA | TGTGCCAGCAGCTTATGGGCCCTCCCCAATGAGCAGTTCTTC | CASSLWALPNEQFF
TRBJ1-5 | many | TRBV11-2 | TRBD1 | TGTGCCAGCAGCCAGGGACAGGGGGGTGCCCAGCATTTT | CASSQGQGGAQHF
TRBJ2-3 | many | TRBV28 | TRBD1 | TGTGCCAGCAGGCCCAGGCGGGGAACAGGGGGAAAGACAGATACGCAGTATTTT | CASRPRRGTGGKTDTQYF
TRBJ1-1 | NA | TRBV30 | TRBD1 | TGTGCCTGGACAGGGGGCGTGGGGAACACTGAAGCTTTCTTT | CAWTGGVGNTEAFF
TRBJ2-1 | large | TRBV7-2 | NA | TGTGCCAGCAGCCCGGGACTCCTGGGTGAGCAGTTCTTC | CASSPGLLGEQFF
TRBJ1-2 | few | TRBV10-1 | NA | TGCGCCAGCAGCCGGGGGCTTAACTATGGCTACACCTTC | CASSRGLNYGYTF
TRBJ2-7 | many | TRBV5-1 | NA | TGCGCCAGCAACGTCAACGACCACGAGCAGTACTTC | CASNVNDHEQYF
TRBJ2-5 | few | TRBV3-1 | TRBD2 | TGTGCCAGCAGCCAAGTAAGGGCGGGGGGCCACGAGACCCAGTACTTC | CASSQVRAGGHETQYF
TRBJ1-1 | many | TRBV5-8 | NA | TGTGCCAGCAGCTTGGGAGGCAGGGTGTCTGAAGCTTTCTTT | CASSLGGRVSEAFF
TRBJ2-5 | many | TRBV2 | TRBD2 | TGTGCCAGCAGTGATGGCGGGGGGGCCGGAGAGACCCAGTACTTC | CASSDGGGAGETQYF
TRBJ2-7 | many | TRBV6-1 | NA | TGTGCCAGCACCTTGGACAGTAGGACCTACGAGCAGTACTTC | CASTLDSRTYEQYF